The clone carrying this T cell receptor beta chain qualifies as medium-sized. Its antigen is unknown. These data originate in a study of cytomegalovirus exposure and HLA in healthy donors. Study-level points and caveats: The study flagged approximately 180 TCR beta chains as cytomegalovirus-associated. Among the CMV-associated chains, three were confirmed in vitro as specific for CMV antigens. For cytomegalovirus status, the classifier reportedly gave diagnoses with high specificity and sensitivity.

Looked up from germline, CDR1 is WSHSY and CDR2 is SAAADI. The CDR3 loop spans 14 amino acids. V lost 6 bases, J lost 6 bases, and 10 bases stayed unmatched. Some clones are missing from TCRdb's copy, which holds only in-frame ones; the method was immunoSEQ multiplex PCR. Here the sample spans about 89,000 clones, roughly 83% being singletons. The clonotype was recovered from a woman between 18 and 29 years old in good health and CMV-seropositive. Sequenced: PBMCs. This chain joins TRBV10-2 and TRBJ2-7, with TRBD2 matching over 8 bases. Written as DNA, the CDR3 is TGCGCCAGCAGGGTTAGCGGGATCGCTCCCGAGCAGTACTTC. This gives the protein CASRVSGIAPEQYF.